This T cell receptor beta chain was sequenced in a study of cytomegalovirus exposure and HLA in healthy donors. Overall study results and limits: The authors listed 150 to 200 TCR beta chains as cytomegalovirus-associated.

Germline-derived CDR1 and CDR2 are MGHDK and SYGVNS. The V end lost 7 bases, the J end lost 4 bases, and 13 bases lay between the germline ends. This CDR3 is built from 13 residues. Assay: immunoSEQ multiplex PCR; the TCRdb copy retains only in-frame clones and omits some. The sample gives roughly 180,000 clones, more than 75% of which show up once; approximately 7.7% is in the top ten. Worth noting for this clone: Its antigen is currently unknown.

The clonotype was recovered from a man between 25 and 39 years old in good health and CMV-seropositive. The sequenced material came from PBMCs. The chain couples TRBV25-1 to TRBJ2-5; weak D call: TRBD2 (6 bases). As DNA, the CDR3 is TGTGCCAGCACCCCGGGAGTTCCAGAGACCCAGTACTTC. As protein: CASTPGVPETQYF.